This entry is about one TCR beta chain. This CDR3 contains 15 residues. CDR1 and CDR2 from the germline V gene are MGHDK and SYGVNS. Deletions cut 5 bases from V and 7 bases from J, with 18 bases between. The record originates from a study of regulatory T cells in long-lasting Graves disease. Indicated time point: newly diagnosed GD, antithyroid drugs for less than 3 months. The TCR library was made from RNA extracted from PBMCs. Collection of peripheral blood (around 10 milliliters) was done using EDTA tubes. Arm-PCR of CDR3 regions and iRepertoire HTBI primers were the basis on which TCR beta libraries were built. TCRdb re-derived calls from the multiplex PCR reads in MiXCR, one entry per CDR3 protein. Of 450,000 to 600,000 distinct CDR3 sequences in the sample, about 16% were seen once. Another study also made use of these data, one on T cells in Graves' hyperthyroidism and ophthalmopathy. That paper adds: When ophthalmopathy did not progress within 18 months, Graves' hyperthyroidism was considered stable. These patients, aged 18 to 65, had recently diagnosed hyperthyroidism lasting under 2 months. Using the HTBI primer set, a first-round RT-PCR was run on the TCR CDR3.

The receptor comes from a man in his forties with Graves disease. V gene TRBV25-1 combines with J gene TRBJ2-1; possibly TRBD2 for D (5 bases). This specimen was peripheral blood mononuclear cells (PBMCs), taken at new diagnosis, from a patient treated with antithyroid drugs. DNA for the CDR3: TGTGCCAGCAGTAAAGTGGGAGCTCTATCAAATGAGCAGTTCTTC. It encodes CASSKVGALSNEQFF.